This TCR beta chain was sequenced during a study of blood T cell repertoires in COVID-19. Looking at the study overall: Samples representing acute and convalescent COVID-19 were sourced from the United States, Italy and Spain. PBMCs, B-cell-depleted T cells, or T cells were the source of the cDNA or gDNA that made up the material.

In the study's own analysis: Amplification of reference gene primers provided the estimated nucleated cell counts. The assay was immunoSEQ multiplex PCR, and TCRdb's table has in-frame clones only and misses some. For V, J and clone size, that table is used; D and trimming come from the DNA. This repertoire shows about 120,000 clones, roughly 84% found once; its top ten account for under 4%. After removal of 4 bases from V and 4 bases from J, the junction contained 12 bases not matched to a gene. Germline loops: CDR1 ENHRY, CDR2 SYGVKD. The CDR3 spans 16 residues. V gene TRBV10-3 combines with J gene TRBJ1-1, with 7 bases that match TRBD1. The sequenced material came from peripheral blood. The receptor was derived from a man between 60 and 75 years old with acute or convalescent COVID-19. The CDR3 DNA reads as TGTGCCATCAGTGTCGGGGACAGCACTCGCACCACTGAAGCTTTCTTT. Its protein product is CAISVGDSTRTTEAFF.